A selection of T cell receptor beta chains follows, all from one sample in a study of shared clonotypes between healthy human individuals. Clones were sequenced by immunoSEQ multiplex PCR, and TCRdb holds only the in-frame ones, with some missing. Seen here are some 2.3 million clones, 85% to 95% observed once, and the top ten hold 0.39%. The specimen sequenced was naive CD4+ T cells from PBMCs. The receptors derive from a man younger than 30 in good health. Some clones in this sample may be carry-over from other donors' samples. The CDR3 runs from the conserved cysteine through the conserved F or W. The order of the fields is CDR3 length, V gene, J gene, D gene, clone size, CDR3 DNA, CDR3 protein. D genes are given only for firm matches. Clone size is shown for a subset of rows, as once, few, many or a class of expanded clone.

16	TRBV11-2	TRBJ2-1	TRBD2	once	TGTGCCAGCAGCTTAGCCCCCGCGGCGGGAGTGAATGAGCAGTTCTTC	CASSLAPAAGVNEQFF
14	TRBV18	TRBJ1-4	TRBD1	.	TGTGCCAGCTCCCGAAGGGACAGCAATGAAAAACTGTTTTTT	CASSRRDSNEKLFF
14	TRBV6-5	TRBJ2-2	.	.	TGTGCCAGCAGAACAAGACTCGATGGCGGGGAGCTGTTTTTT	CASRTRLDGGELFF
14	TRBV6-6	TRBJ1-1	.	.	TGTGCCAGCAGACCCCGGGAGCCGGGGACTGAAGCTTTCTTT	CASRPREPGTEAFF
14	TRBV5-1	TRBJ2-7	TRBD2	.	TGCGCCAGCAGCTGGAGGACTAGTCCCTACGAGCAGTACTTC	CASSWRTSPYEQYF
15	TRBV7-2	TRBJ2-1	TRBD2	.	TGTGCCAGCAGCACCCCCCGTGGGACTAGGGGGGAGCAGTTCTTC	CASSTPRGTRGEQFF
13	TRBV28	TRBJ2-2	.	.	TGTGCCAGCAGTTTAGCGGGATCCGGGGAGCTGTTTTTT	CASSLAGSGELFF
18	TRBV7-9	TRBJ2-2	TRBD2	.	TGTGCCAGCAGCCCGGGACTAGCGGGAGGGCCGAACACCGGGGAGCTGTTTTTT	CASSPGLAGGPNTGELFF
15	TRBV21-1	TRBJ2-1	.	.	TGTGCCAGCAGCCCGCCTGGTCGGTCCTACAATGAGCAGTTCTTC	CASSPPGRSYNEQFF
15	TRBV9	TRBJ2-7	.	.	TGTGCCAGCAGCGTAGACTCCCGGAGCTCCTACGAGCAGTACTTC	CASSVDSRSSYEQYF
18	TRBV19	TRBJ2-2	TRBD2	.	TGTGCCAGTAGTCCGAGAGGCAGGACTAGCGGGACCCCCGGGGAGCTGTTTTTT	CASSPRGRTSGTPGELFF
14	TRBV19	TRBJ2-5	.	.	TGTGCCAGTAGTCGGGCCAGCGGCCAAGAGACCCAGTACTTC	CASSRASGQETQYF
12	TRBV6-1	TRBJ2-3	.	once	TGTGCCAGCACGCGGGTACGGGATACGCAGTATTTT	CASTRVRDTQYF
13	TRBV30	TRBJ1-2	.	.	TGTGCCTGGAGTGTAAGACATGGGACCGACTACACCTTC	CAWSVRHGTDYTF
16	TRBV4-1	TRBJ2-1	.	.	TGCGCCAGCAGCGCGCGACTAGTTGTTGGGTACAATGAGCAGTTCTTC	CASSARLVVGYNEQFF
16	TRBV9	TRBJ2-1	TRBD2	.	TGTGCCAGCAGCGCTGGGACTAGCGGGATTAGGGGTGAGCAGTTCTTC	CASSAGTSGIRGEQFF
12	TRBV10-3	TRBJ1-5	.	.	TGTGCCATCAGTGAGTACAGTCAGCCCCAGCATTTT	CAISEYSQPQHF
12	TRBV6-1	TRBJ1-4	.	once	TGTGCCAGCAGTTTCAGGGCAGGAAAACTGTTTTTT	CASSFRAGKLFF
17	TRBV7-3	TRBJ2-2	TRBD2	.	TGTGCCAGCAGCTTCACTAGCGGGAGAGCGGACACCGGGGAGCTGTTTTTT	CASSFTSGRADTGELFF
14	TRBV6-1	TRBJ1-2	.	.	TGTGCCAGCAGTGAAGTTGGAGGGCTCTATGGCTACACCTTC	CASSEVGGLYGYTF
13	TRBV19	TRBJ1-5	.	.	TGTGCCAGTAGTATAGTTAACAGACAGCCCCAGCATTTT	CASSIVNRQPQHF
15	TRBV19	TRBJ2-1	TRBD2	once	TGTGCCAGTAGTACCCCGCTAGCGGGAGTGTATGAGCAGTTCTTC	CASSTPLAGVYEQFF
15	TRBV5-1	TRBJ2-6	.	.	TGCGCCAGCAGCCCGGGGACACCCGGGGCCAACGTCCTGACTTTC	CASSPGTPGANVLTF
14	TRBV28	TRBJ1-2	.	.	TGTGCCAGCAGTCTAGGATGGCAGAACTATGGCTACACCTTC	CASSLGWQNYGYTF
13	TRBV10-1	TRBJ2-7	.	.	TGCGCCAGCCCCGAGGAATTAACCTACGAGCAGTACTTC	CASPEELTYEQYF
13	TRBV4-3	TRBJ2-1	.	.	TGCGCCAGCAGCCACACCTGGGGGAATGAGCAGTTCTTC	CASSHTWGNEQFF
13	TRBV7-3	TRBJ2-5	.	.	TGTGCCAGCAGCACGACTAAAGAAGAGACCCAGTACTTC	CASSTTKEETQYF
16	TRBV5-1	TRBJ1-3	.	.	TGCGCCAGCAGCTTGGGAACAGGGTCGGCGGGAAACACCATATATTTT	CASSLGTGSAGNTIYF
14	TRBV10-1	TRBJ1-3	TRBD1	.	TGCGCCAGGCGACAGGGGGCGTCTGGAAACACCATATATTTT	CARRQGASGNTIYF
14	TRBV7-2	TRBJ2-1	TRBD2	once	TGTGCCAGCAGCTTGTTGGCGACTAGCGGGGAGCAGTTCTTC	CASSLLATSGEQFF
10	TRBV6-1	TRBJ2-2	.	.	TGTGCCAGTTACACCGGGGAGCTGTTTTTT	CASYTGELFF
17	TRBV10-2	TRBJ1-2	.	.	TGCGCCAGCACCGGAGGGGGGTTACAGGGTTTTAACTATGGCTACACCTTC	CASTGGGLQGFNYGYTF
13	TRBV7-9	TRBJ1-1	.	.	TGTGCCAGCAGCTTCGGGGGGGACACTGAAGCTTTCTTT	CASSFGGDTEAFF
15	TRBV6-1	TRBJ1-1	.	few	TGTGCCAGCAGACGTTCCGGGACGGCGAACACTGAAGCTTTCTTT	CASRRSGTANTEAFF
15	TRBV5-6	TRBJ2-2	TRBD1	.	TGTGCCAGCAGCGGGACAGGCGCGAACACCGGGGAGCTGTTTTTT	CASSGTGANTGELFF
13	TRBV2	TRBJ2-2	.	.	TGTGCCAGCAGTGTGAGTGAGGGCGGGGAGCTGTTTTTT	CASSVSEGGELFF
12	TRBV7-2	TRBJ1-4	.	.	TGTGCCAGCAGCTTAAGGGAGGAAAAACTGTTTTTT	CASSLREEKLFF
15	TRBV9	TRBJ2-7	.	once	TGTGCCAGCAGCCGTCAGGGGACCCCCTCCTACGAGCAGTACTTC	CASSRQGTPSYEQYF
15	TRBV2	TRBJ2-7	.	.	TGTGCCAGCAGTGAAGGCGGGACCCCAACCTACGAGCAGTACTTC	CASSEGGTPTYEQYF
13	TRBV6-1	TRBJ2-1	.	.	TGTGCCAGCAGAGTGGCCGACTACAATGAGCAGTTCTTC	CASRVADYNEQFF
16	TRBV7-6	TRBJ2-7	.	.	TGTGCCAGCTCCTCACAACGCCCCGGGACCAGCTACGAGCAGTACTTC	CASSSQRPGTSYEQYF
15	TRBV19	TRBJ2-7	TRBD1	.	TGTGCCAGTAGCGAGACAGGGGGCAGTTGGTACGAGCAGTACTTC	CASSETGGSWYEQYF
16	TRBV5-1	TRBJ2-7	.	.	TGCGCCAGCAGCTTGGGAACCGGGACGGGGACCTACGAGCAGTACTTC	CASSLGTGTGTYEQYF
17	TRBV7-9	TRBJ2-2	.	.	TGTGCCAGCAGACTCCAGGTGGGGCCGCGGCAGTCCGGGGAGCTGTTTTTT	CASRLQVGPRQSGELFF
17	TRBV7-9	TRBJ2-3	.	.	TGTGCCAGCAGCTTAGTTTATACGGGGGGCACCACAGATACGCAGTATTTT	CASSLVYTGGTTDTQYF
15	TRBV18	TRBJ2-3	.	.	TGTGCCAGCTCACCACGGAGCGTGAACACAGATACGCAGTATTTT	CASSPRSVNTDTQYF
14	TRBV7-2	TRBJ2-1	TRBD2	.	TGTGCCAGCAGCTTGGGGACTAGCGGCCAGAGGCCGTTCTTC	CASSLGTSGQRPFF
16	TRBV5-1	TRBJ2-1	.	.	TGCGCCAGCAGCTTGGCGGCGATACTCGATTACAATGAGCAGTTCTTC	CASSLAAILDYNEQFF
11	TRBV28	TRBJ1-1	.	.	TGTGCCAGCAGTACATCGTGGGAAGCTTTCTTT	CASSTSWEAFF
15	TRBV7-2	TRBJ2-2	.	.	TGTGCCAGCAGCTTAGAGGTAGCGGACACCGGGGAGCTGTTTTTT	CASSLEVADTGELFF
16	TRBV5-1	TRBJ2-2	TRBD2	.	TGCGCCAGCAGCTTTTTAGCGGGGATAAACACCGGGGAGCTGTTTTTT	CASSFLAGINTGELFF
13	TRBV7-8	TRBJ2-1	.	once	TGTGCCAGCAGCTCAATGGAGGGGGGTGAGCAGTTCTTC	CASSSMEGGEQFF
15	TRBV19	TRBJ1-2	.	few	TGTGCCAGTAGTATATCAGCCCCTTCTGCCTATGGCTACACCTTC	CASSISAPSAYGYTF
20	TRBV5-1	TRBJ2-2	TRBD1	.	TGCGCCAGCAGCTTTCCGGGACAGGGGGTTCTTAGCGGTATGACCGGGGAGCTGTTTTTT	CASSFPGQGVLSGMTGELFF